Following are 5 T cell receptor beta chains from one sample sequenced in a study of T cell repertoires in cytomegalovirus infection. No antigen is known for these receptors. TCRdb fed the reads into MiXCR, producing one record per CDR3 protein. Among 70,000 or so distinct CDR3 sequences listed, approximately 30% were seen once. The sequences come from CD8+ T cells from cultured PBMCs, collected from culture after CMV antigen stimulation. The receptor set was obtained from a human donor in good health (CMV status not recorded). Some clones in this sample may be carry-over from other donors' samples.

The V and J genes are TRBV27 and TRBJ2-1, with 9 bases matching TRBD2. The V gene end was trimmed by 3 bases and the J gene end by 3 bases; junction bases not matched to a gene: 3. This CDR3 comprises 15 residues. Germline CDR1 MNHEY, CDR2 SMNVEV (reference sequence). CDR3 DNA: TGTGCCAGCAGTTTGGGACTAGCCTTCTACAATGAGCAGTTCTTC. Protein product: CASSLGLAFYNEQFF.

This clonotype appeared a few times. This chain's CDR3 is CASSPLIPQETQYF. The CDR3 coding sequence is TGTGCCAGCAGTCCCCTTATCCCCCAAGAGACCCAGTACTTC. This chain joins TRBV27 and TRBJ2-5; D ambiguous. CDR3 length equals 14 residues. In germline, CDR1 is MNHEY, CDR2 SMNVEV (reference sequence). Trimming removed 5 bases from V and 1 base from J, with 11 bases in between.

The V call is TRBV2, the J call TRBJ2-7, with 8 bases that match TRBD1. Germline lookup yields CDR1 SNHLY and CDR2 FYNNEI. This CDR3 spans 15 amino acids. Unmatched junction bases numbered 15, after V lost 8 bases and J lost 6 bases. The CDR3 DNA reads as TGTGCCAGCTTGGGAAACGCGGACAGGGCACTCGAGCAGTACTTC. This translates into CASLGNADRALEQYF.

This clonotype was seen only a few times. The CDR3 region is CASSIGESPVPDTQYF. CDR3 coding DNA: TGTGCCAGTAGTATAGGGGAATCACCAGTCCCAGATACGCAGTATTTT. The genes are TRBV19 and TRBJ2-3; no reliable D call. Trimming removed 1 base from V and 4 bases from J, with 15 bases in between. Germline V gives CDR1 LNHDA, CDR2 SQIVND (reference sequence). The CDR3 loop spans 16 amino acids.

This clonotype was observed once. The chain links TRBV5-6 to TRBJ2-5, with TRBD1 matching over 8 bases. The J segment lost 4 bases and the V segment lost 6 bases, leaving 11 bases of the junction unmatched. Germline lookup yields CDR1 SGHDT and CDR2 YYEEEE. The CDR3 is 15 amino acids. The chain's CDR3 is CASNPRDRWGETQYF. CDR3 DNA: TGTGCCAGCAACCCTCGGGACAGGTGGGGAGAGACCCAGTACTTC.